This T cell receptor beta chain appears in the sequencing data of a study of T cell changes during pregnancy in multiple sclerosis. The assay was immunoSEQ multiplex PCR, and TCRdb's table has in-frame clones only and misses some. This sample has 41,000 or so clones, with about 88% found just once. The CDR3 is 13 amino acids. Germline-derived CDR1 and CDR2 are SNHLY and FYNNEI. Trimming cost V 4 bases and J 4 bases, with 11 bases left between them. The TCR sequence derives from a female donor with multiple sclerosis, enrolled in a pregnancy study. Material: CD4+ T cells from peripheral blood mononuclear cells, obtained in the first trimester of pregnancy. The J gene is TRBJ2-7, the V gene TRBV2, with D possibly being TRBD2 (5 bases). The CDR3 loop reads CASSGRLRYEQYF. CDR3 nucleotide sequence: TGTGCCAGCAGTGGCCGACTAAGGTACGAGCAGTACTTC.